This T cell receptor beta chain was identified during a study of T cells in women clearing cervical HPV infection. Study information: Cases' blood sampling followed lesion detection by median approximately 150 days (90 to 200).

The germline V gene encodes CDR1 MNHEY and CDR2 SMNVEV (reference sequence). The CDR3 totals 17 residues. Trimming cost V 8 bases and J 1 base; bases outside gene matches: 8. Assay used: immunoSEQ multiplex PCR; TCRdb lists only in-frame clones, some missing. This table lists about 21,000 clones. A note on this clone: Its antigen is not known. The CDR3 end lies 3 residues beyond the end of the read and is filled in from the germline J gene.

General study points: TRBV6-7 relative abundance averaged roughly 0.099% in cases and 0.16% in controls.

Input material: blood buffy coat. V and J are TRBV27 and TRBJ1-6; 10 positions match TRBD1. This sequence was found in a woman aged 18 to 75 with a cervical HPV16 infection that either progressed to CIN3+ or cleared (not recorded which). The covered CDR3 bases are TGTGCCAGCCGGAACGGGACAGGGGAGTCCTATAATTCACCC. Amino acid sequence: CASRNGTGESYNSP. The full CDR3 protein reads CASRNGTGESYNSPLHF.